This T cell receptor (beta chain) was identified during a study of T cells in Graves' hyperthyroidism and ophthalmopathy. About the research overall: At the time of initial diagnosis and before any treatment, peripheral blood was collected.

The investigators amplified TCR beta CDR3 regions from RNA transcripts. Primed by the HTBI set, a first-round RT-PCR was run on the TCR CDR3. TCRdb itself ran the multiplex PCR reads through MiXCR, one entry per CDR3 protein. The profile shows hundreds of thousands of distinct CDR3 sequences, 25% to 30% of them singletons. The sample holds many counts of this clonotype. Trimming removed 6 bases from V and 5 bases from J; junction bases left unmatched: 10. The CDR3 is made up of 15 amino acids. Germline V CDR1 and CDR2: ENHRY, SYGVKD. Those patients with uncontrolled infection, other autoimmune disease, pregnancy or lactation were excluded. Blood from later-ophthalmopathy patients was taken at first hyperthyroidism diagnosis.

Input material: blood. This sequence joins TRBV10-3 and TRBJ2-5; 9 bases fit TRBD2. The TCR sequence derives from a middle-aged man with Graves' hyperthyroidism that later progressed to Graves' ophthalmopathy. The CDR3 sequence: CAISPLAGGPETQYF. CDR3 coding DNA: TGTGCCATCAGCCCGCTCGCGGGAGGGCCGGAGACCCAGTACTTC.